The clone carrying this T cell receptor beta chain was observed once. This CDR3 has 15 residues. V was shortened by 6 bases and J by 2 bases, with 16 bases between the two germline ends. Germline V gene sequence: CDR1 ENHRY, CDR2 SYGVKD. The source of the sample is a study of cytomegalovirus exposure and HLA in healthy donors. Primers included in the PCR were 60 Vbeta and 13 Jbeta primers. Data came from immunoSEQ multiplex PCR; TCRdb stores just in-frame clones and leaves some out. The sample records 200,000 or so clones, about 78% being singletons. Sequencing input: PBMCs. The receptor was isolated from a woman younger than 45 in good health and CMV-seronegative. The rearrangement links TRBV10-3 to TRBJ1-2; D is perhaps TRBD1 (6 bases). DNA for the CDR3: TGTGCCATCAGCCACCCTTCGACAGGAAACTATGGCTACACCTTC. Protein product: CAISHPSTGNYGYTF.